The clone carrying this T cell receptor (beta chain) was counted once. Its antigen is not known. The sample originates from a study of cytomegalovirus exposure and HLA in healthy donors. Background on the study: Caucasian-associated ancestry cluster membership applied to approximately 80% of about 370 genotyped donors. Findings of the study overall: Overall, some 160 TCR beta chains were annotated as cytomegalovirus-associated. Later analysis revealed greater clonal expansion in HLA-associated TCR beta chains than in equally common others.

V gave up 0 bases and J gave up 1 base, with 9 bases separating them. The CDR3 spans 15 residues. Germline loops: CDR1 MGHRA, CDR2 YSYEKL. The donors, nominally healthy at sampling, likely had unrecorded immune exposures. The PCR ran on 60 Vbeta and 13 Jbeta primers. Assay: immunoSEQ multiplex PCR; the TCRdb copy retains only in-frame clones and omits some. Among fewer than 150,000 clones listed, about four fifths were seen once. The receptor comes from a man younger than 45 in good health and CMV-seronegative. Sequencing was performed on PBMCs. The chain recombines TRBV4-1 with TRBJ1-1; perhaps TRBD1 as D (6 bases). The chain's CDR3 is CASSQEWGQNTEAFF. For the CDR3, the DNA is TGCGCCAGCAGCCAAGAGTGGGGGCAGAACACTGAAGCTTTCTTT.